A single sample gave rise to the 5 T cell receptor beta chains below, sequenced in a study of blood T cells in healthy people across ages. The authors ran a second PCR of about 7 to 12 cycles using a sample-barcoded 5' primer and a J-beta primer mix. TCRdb fed the 5' RACE reads into MiXCR, producing one record per CDR3 protein. The sample carries about 810,000 distinct CDR3 sequences, roughly 34% recorded once. The sample taken for sequencing was blood. The source is a man between 18 and 35 years old in good health.

This clonotype occurred a few times. The rearrangement uses TRBV4-2 and TRBJ2-7; D unresolved. This CDR3 is 14 amino acids long. Germline V lookup: CDR1 LGHNA, CDR2 YNFKEQ. The ends were cut back, 0 bases at V and 2 bases at J, with 8 bases in the middle. CDR3 loop: CASSQEDTTYEQYF. In nucleotides, the CDR3 is TGTGCCAGCAGCCAAGAAGACACCACCTACGAGCAGTACTTC.

The chain has TRBV10-3 and TRBJ2-7; 7 nucleotides match TRBD2. This CDR3 region has 15 residues. The V gene's germline CDR1 is ENHRY and CDR2 SYGVKD. J was trimmed by 7 bases and V by 3 bases; bases with no gene match: 12. The CDR3 DNA is TGTGCCATCAGTGATGGGGGGGGACGATACAATGAGCAGTACTTC. Translating gives CAISDGGGRYNEQYF.

This chain connects TRBV5-1 to TRBJ1-3; D is unresolved. Germline V gene data show CDR1 as SGHRS and CDR2 as YFSETQ. Deletions cut 1 base from V and 0 bases from J, with 5 bases between. The CDR3 is 14 amino acids. The CDR3 region has the DNA TGCGCCAGCAGCTTGCTCGACTCTGGAAACACCATATATTTT. Translation gives CASSLLDSGNTIYF. The full variable domain, in which reference TRBV5-1 and TRBJ1-3 provide the parts outside the CDR3, is KAGVTQTPRYLIKTRGQQVTLSCSPISGHRSVSWYQQTPGQGLQFLFEYFSETQRNKGNFPGRFSGRQFSNSRSEMNVSTLELGDSALYLCASSLLDSGNTIYFGEGSWLTVV.

The J gene is TRBJ1-1, the V gene TRBV7-8; 7 bases map to TRBD1. The V segment lost 6 bases and the J segment 5 bases; nucleotides outside the gene matches: 18. The CDR3 covers 17 residues. Germline V gives CDR1 SGHVS, CDR2 FQNEAQ. CDR3 amino acids: CASSTAGTVGAWTEAFF. Written as DNA, the CDR3 is TGTGCCAGCAGTACGGCCGGGACAGTTGGGGCTTGGACTGAAGCTTTCTTT.

Remarks on this clonotype: A read error may account for a junction end that differs from germline. The V call is TRBV5-1, the J call TRBJ1-2, with a tentative D call TRBD1 (6 bases). Germline lookup yields CDR1 SGHRS and CDR2 YFSETQ. The CDR3 length is 15 residues. In nucleotides, the CDR3 is TGCGTCAGCAGCGCGTTACAGGGTCAGGTCTATGGCTACACCTTC. Amino acids: CVSSALQGQVYGYTF.